Shown below are 20 T cell receptor beta chains from a single sample sequenced in a study of T-cell reconstitution after alpha-beta-depleted transplantation in children. Unique molecular identifiers featured in how the TCRbeta library was prepared. A single record per CDR3 protein comes from TCRdb applying MiXCR to the PCR reads. Among around 450,000 distinct CDR3 sequences listed, about 10% were seen once. This specimen was PBMCs, taken before TCRalphabeta/CD19-depleted stem cell transplant. The receptors stem from a child aged 2 to 10 with inherited bone marrow failure, due to receive a stem cell transplant.

In this sample, this clonotype turned up many times. The J gene is TRBJ2-2, the V gene TRBV10-3; possible D gene TRBD2, 6 bases. Germline assignment: CDR1 ENHRY and CDR2 SYGVKD. V gave up 8 bases and J gave up 0 bases, with 25 bases separating them. The CDR3 runs to 19 residues. The CDR3 protein is CAIAGPLFPGSPNTGELFF. As DNA, the CDR3 is TGTGCCATCGCCGGGCCTCTCTTCCCCGGGAGCCCGAACACCGGGGAGCTGTTTTTT.

The sample holds many counts of this clonotype. The rearrangement uses TRBV12-3 or TRBV12-4 and TRBJ2-1; D unclear. The V and J ends lost 8 bases and 10 bases respectively, with 18 bases between them. The CDR3 covers 13 residues. Written as DNA, the CDR3 is TGTGCCAGCTCGGTCTTGGTAGGCTTAGAGCAGTTCTTC. Protein sequence: CASSVLVGLEQFF.

This clonotype was seen many times. This chain links TRBV28 with TRBJ1-1; D not certain. CDR1 and CDR2 (germline): MDHEN, SYDVKM. There are 11 residues in the CDR3. V lost 3 bases and J 8 bases, leaving 7 bases between the germline ends. CDR3 DNA: TGTGCCAGCAGTTTTTCTTTCGAAGCTTTCTTT. Protein product: CASSFSFEAFF.

This clonotype was seen many times. CDR3 loop: CASSFQTGANTEAFF. Here the CDR3 DNA reads TGTGCCAGCAGTTTTCAGACAGGCGCTAACACTGAAGCTTTCTTT. V is TRBV6-5 and J is TRBJ1-1; a weak D match, TRBD1 (6 bases). Per the germline V gene, CDR1 is MNHEY and CDR2 is SVGAGI. Deletions cut 4 bases from V and 2 bases from J, with 14 bases between. This CDR3 has 15 residues.

Remarks on this clonotype: This may arise from a read error, as a much more abundant clone is one base away. The conserved phenylalanine or tryptophan is not found at the CDR3 terminus, so this likely reflects a read error. The V gene is TRBV3-1, the J gene TRBJ2-2; D ambiguous. Germline V gene sequence: CDR1 LGHDT, CDR2 YNNKEL (reference sequence). V lost 0 bases and J 13 bases, leaving 18 bases between the germline ends. The CDR3 spans 15 residues. CDR3 sequence (DNA): TGTGCCAGCAGCCAAGATCAAGAAGGCGCTATGGGGCTGTTTTCT. It encodes CASSQDQEGAMGLFS.

In regard to this clonotype: This clone may be a read error of a much larger clone one base away. The V gene is TRBV7-2, the J gene TRBJ2-1; 8 bases line up with TRBD2. The germline CDR1 and CDR2 sequences are SGHTA and FQGNSA. V dropped 6 bases and J dropped 8; count of bases not matched to a gene: 18. The CDR3 runs to 17 residues. Here the CDR3 reads CASRAFSSGRSGYEQFF. For the CDR3, the DNA is TGTGCCAGCAGAGCCTTCTCAAGCGGGAGATCTGGCTATGAGCAGTTCTTC.

About this clonotype itself: This may stem from a read error, because a much larger clone lies one nucleotide away. The V call is TRBV5-1, the J call TRBJ2-1; weak D call: TRBD2 (6 bases). The CDR3 consists of 17 residues. The germline CDR1 and CDR2 sequences are SGHRS and YFSETQ. The CDR3 coding sequence is TGCGCCAGCAGCCGACGGCTGAACCGGGACTCAAACAATGACCAGTTCTTC. This translates into CASSRRLNRDSNNDQFF.

This clonotype showed up many times. J is TRBJ2-1 and V is TRBV29-1; the D is unclear. The CDR3 runs 13 residues. V lost 2 bases, J lost 6 bases, and 11 bases lay in between. Germline V CDR1 and CDR2: SQVTM, ANQGSEA. CDR3 sequence: CSVETKTSNEQFF. In DNA, the CDR3 is TGCAGCGTTGAAACTAAGACCAGCAATGAGCAGTTCTTC.

The chain recombines TRBV20-1 with TRBJ2-3; 9 nucleotides line up with TRBD2. There are 16 residues in the CDR3. Trimming took 4 bases from V and 2 from J; bases not matched to a gene: 10. Per the germline V gene, CDR1 is DFQATT and CDR2 is SNEGSKA (reference sequence). The CDR3 protein is CSANKDSGRITDTQYF. CDR3 DNA sequence: TGCAGTGCTAATAAGGATAGCGGGAGAATCACAGATACGCAGTATTTT.

This clonotype came up many times. The chain joins TRBV29-1 to TRBJ2-1; D is perhaps TRBD2 (5 bases). CDR1 is SQVTM, CDR2 ANQGSEA, per germline. With 4 bases removed from V and 3 bases from J, the gap between germline ends came to 7 bases. This CDR3 spans 12 amino acids. In DNA form, the CDR3 reads TGCAGCGTTGTACTAGACTACAATGAGCAGTTCTTC. Translated, it gives CSVVLDYNEQFF.

The V gene is TRBV6-1, the J gene TRBJ1-4, with D uncertain. V was shortened by 7 bases and J by 1 base, with 13 bases between the two germline ends. The CDR3 spans 15 residues. Germline V gene sequence: CDR1 MNHNS, CDR2 SASEGT. CDR3 protein: CASMGRVGTNEKLFF. CDR3 in DNA: TGTGCCAGCATGGGGAGGGTCGGAACTAATGAAAAACTGTTTTTT.

This clonotype was seen at least ten times. The chain uses TRBV7-2 and TRBJ2-3; 8 bases match TRBD2. With 1 base clipped from V and 1 base from J, the junction kept 1 base outside the gene matches. Germline V lookup: CDR1 SGHTA, CDR2 FQGNSA. CDR3 size: 15 residues. CDR3 bases: TGTGCCAGCAGCTTAGTGGGACTAGGCACAGATACGCAGTATTTT. Its translation is CASSLVGLGTDTQYF.

This clonotype has at least ten counts. CDR3 protein: CASSKGPGGNSPLHF. CDR3 in DNA: TGTGCCAGCAGCAAAGGGCCAGGGGGAAATTCACCCCTCCACTTT. The chain couples TRBV21-1 to TRBJ1-6; the table assigns TRBD1, which was not confirmed against the DNA. TRBV21-1 is a listed pseudogene. This CDR3 is 15 amino acids long.

This clonotype was detected ten times or more. The V gene is TRBV15, the J gene TRBJ2-3; TRBD2 aligns across 10 bases. The CDR3 extends over 18 amino acids. Germline trimming cut 2 bases from V and 0 bases from J; bases unmatched to any gene: 8. In germline, CDR1 is LNHNV, CDR2 YYDKDF (reference sequence). The CDR3, as DNA: TGTGCCACCAGCAGATTGGGTGGGACTAGCGAAAGCACAGATACGCAGTATTTT. Translating gives CATSRLGGTSESTDTQYF.

This clonotype was seen ten or more times. V and J are TRBV5-1 and TRBJ1-2, with D unresolved. The CDR3 is made up of 14 amino acids. With 0 bases removed from V and 8 bases from J, the gap between germline ends came to 14 bases. Germline CDR1 SGHRS, CDR2 YFSETQ. Here the CDR3 reads CASSLVPEQGGYTF. The CDR3, as DNA: TGCGCCAGCAGCTTGGTGCCAGAGCAAGGCGGCTACACCTTC.

In its sample, this clonotype was seen many times. The J gene is TRBJ1-2, the V gene TRBV2; D gene ambiguous. Germline V gene lookup returns CDR1 SNHLY and CDR2 FYNNEI. The length of the CDR3 is 11 residues. V was trimmed by 9 bases and J by 6 bases, leaving 11 bases between them. CDR3 loop: CARQSSHGYTF. The CDR3 DNA reads TGTGCCAGACAGTCATCTCATGGCTACACCTTC.

This clonotype was picked up many times. DNA of the CDR3: TGTGCCAGTATACCTAGCCACACCGGGGAGCTGTTTTTT. It translates to CASIPSHTGELFF. This sequence joins TRBV19 and TRBJ2-2; D perhaps matches TRBD2 (5 bases). Trimming took 7 bases from V and 3 from J, leaving 9 bases between them. This CDR3 contains 13 residues. Germline lookup yields CDR1 LNHDA and CDR2 SQIVND (reference sequence).

This clonotype was seen ten or more times. The chain uses TRBV3-1 and TRBJ2-1; TRBD2 aligns across 7 bases. The CDR3 sequence is 16 residues long. Germline trimming cut 0 bases from V and 5 bases from J; bases unmatched to any gene: 7. Germline assignment: CDR1 LGHDT and CDR2 YNNKEL (reference sequence). The CDR3 loop is CASSQDRGEDDNEQFF. As DNA, the CDR3 is TGTGCCAGCAGCCAAGACCGGGGGGAAGACGACAATGAGCAGTTCTTC.

This clonotype came up many times. The chain recombines TRBV27 with TRBJ1-5; D gene unclear. The CDR3 sequence is 13 residues long. The V and J ends lost 3 bases and 0 bases respectively, with 3 bases between them. Germline assignment: CDR1 MNHEY and CDR2 SMNVEV (reference sequence). The CDR3 spells CASSLISNQPQHF. For the CDR3, the DNA is TGTGCCAGCAGTTTGATTAGCAATCAGCCCCAGCATTTT.

This chain links TRBV6-5 with TRBJ1-1, with TRBD1 identical over 7 bases. With V trimmed by 1 base and J by 0 bases, 11 bases remained unmatched. The germline CDR1 and CDR2 sequences are MNHEY and SVGAGI. The CDR3 has 18 residues. The CDR3 region has the DNA TGTGCCAGCAGTTACTTACCACAGGGGCGAACGTTGAACACTGAAGCTTTCTTT. Amino acid sequence: CASSYLPQGRTLNTEAFF.